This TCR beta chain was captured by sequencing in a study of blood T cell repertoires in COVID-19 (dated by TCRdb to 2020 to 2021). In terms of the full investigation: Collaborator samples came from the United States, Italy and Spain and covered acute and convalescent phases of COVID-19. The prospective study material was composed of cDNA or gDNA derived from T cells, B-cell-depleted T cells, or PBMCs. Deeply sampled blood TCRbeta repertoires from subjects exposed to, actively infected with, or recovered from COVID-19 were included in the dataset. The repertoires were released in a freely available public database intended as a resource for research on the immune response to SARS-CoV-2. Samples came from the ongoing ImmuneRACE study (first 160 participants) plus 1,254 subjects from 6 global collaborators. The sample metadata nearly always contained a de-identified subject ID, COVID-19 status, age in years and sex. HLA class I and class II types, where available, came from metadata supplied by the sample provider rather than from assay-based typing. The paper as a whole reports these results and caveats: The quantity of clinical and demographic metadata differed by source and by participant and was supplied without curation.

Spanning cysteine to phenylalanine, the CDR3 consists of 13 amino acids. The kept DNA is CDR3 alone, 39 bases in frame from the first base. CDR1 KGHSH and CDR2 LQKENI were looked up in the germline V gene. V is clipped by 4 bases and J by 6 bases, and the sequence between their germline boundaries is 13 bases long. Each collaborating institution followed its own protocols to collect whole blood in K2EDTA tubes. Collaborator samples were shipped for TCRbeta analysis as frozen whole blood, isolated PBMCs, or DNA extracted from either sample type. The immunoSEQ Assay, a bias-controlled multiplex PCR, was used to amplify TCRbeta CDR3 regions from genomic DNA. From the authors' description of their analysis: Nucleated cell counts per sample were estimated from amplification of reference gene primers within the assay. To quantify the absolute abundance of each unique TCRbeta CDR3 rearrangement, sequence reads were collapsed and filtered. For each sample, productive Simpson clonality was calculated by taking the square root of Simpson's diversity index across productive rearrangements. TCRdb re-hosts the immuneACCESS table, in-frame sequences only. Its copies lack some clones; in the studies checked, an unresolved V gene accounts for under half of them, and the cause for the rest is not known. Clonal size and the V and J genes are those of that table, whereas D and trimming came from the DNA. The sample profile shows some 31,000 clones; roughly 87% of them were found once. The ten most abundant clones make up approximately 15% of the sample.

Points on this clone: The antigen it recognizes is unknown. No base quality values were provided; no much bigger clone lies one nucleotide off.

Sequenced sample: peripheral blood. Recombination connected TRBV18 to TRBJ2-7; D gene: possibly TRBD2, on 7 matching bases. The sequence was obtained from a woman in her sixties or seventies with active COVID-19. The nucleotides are TGTGCCAGCTCACAGAAGGGGGGGTCCGAGCAGTACTTC. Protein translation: CASSQKGGSEQYF.